Shown below are 11 T cell receptor beta chains from a single sample sequenced in a study of blood T cell repertoires in COVID-19. Measured with immunoSEQ multiplex PCR; TCRdb has only the in-frame clones, and not every one. The data show 40,000 to 50,000 clones, with about four fifths seen just once and 30% to 45% held by the top ten. The sample comprised peripheral blood. Receptors were obtained from a man aged 40-49 years with active or convalescent COVID-19.

The genes are TRBV27 and TRBJ1-2; D is perhaps TRBD1 (5 bases). The CDR3 has 15 amino acids. Germline V CDR1 and CDR2: MNHEY, SMNVEV (reference sequence). V was trimmed by 2 bases and J by 4 bases, leaving 14 bases between them. The CDR3 protein is CASSLDRFGSYGYTF. The DNA of the CDR3 is TGTGCCAGCAGTTTAGACAGATTTGGTTCCTATGGCTACACCTTC.

This chain links TRBV29-1 with TRBJ1-1; maybe TRBD1 (6 bases). The CDR3 extends over 13 amino acids. V was cut by 5 bases and J by 11 bases, with 21 bases left in between. Germline CDR1 SQVTM, CDR2 ANQGSEA. CDR3 residues: CSVSAGASGMAFF. In DNA, the CDR3 is TGCAGCGTTTCTGCAGGGGCGTCTGGGATGGCTTTCTTT.

V gene TRBV6-5 combines with J gene TRBJ2-1; D not certain. The CDR3 totals 12 residues. In germline, CDR1 is MNHEY, CDR2 SVGAGI. V was trimmed by 5 bases and J by 6 bases, leaving 8 bases between them. Here the CDR3 reads CASSPRVNEQFF. The CDR3 DNA sequence: TGTGCCAGCAGTCCCCGCGTCAATGAGCAGTTCTTC.

The chain recombines TRBV5-4 with TRBJ1-3, with D tentatively TRBD1 (6 bases). V lost 0 bases, J lost 4 bases, and 8 bases lay in between. This CDR3 is 14 amino acids long. The germline CDR1 and CDR2 sequences are SGHNT and YYREEE (reference sequence). This CDR3 reads CASSLEGVGNTIYF. The CDR3 DNA reads as TGTGCCAGCAGCTTGGAGGGGGTAGGAAACACCATATATTTT.

V usage is TRBV10-1 and J usage is TRBJ2-5, with D possibly matching TRBD1 (6 bases). This CDR3 is built from 15 residues. V was clipped by 5 bases and J by 7 bases, with 20 bases between them. The germline CDR1 and CDR2 sequences are WNHNN and SYGVQD (reference sequence). The CDR3 region has the DNA TGCGCCAGCAGTCCCCCGGGACCCCGAGGGGGGACCCAGTACTTC. Translating it yields CASSPPGPRGGTQYF.

The chain has TRBV6-1 and TRBJ1-6, with D perhaps matching TRBD1 (5 bases). The CDR3 is 16 amino acids. V gave up 4 bases and J gave up 2 bases, with 12 bases separating them. Per germline, CDR1 MNHNS and CDR2 SASEGT. The CDR3: CASSGHGGTYNSPLHF. CDR3 coding DNA: TGTGCCAGCAGTGGCCATGGGGGGACCTATAATTCACCCCTCCACTTT.

This clone has only one observation. This chain joins TRBV7-8 and TRBJ1-5; 7 bases line up with TRBD1. The CDR3 totals 14 residues. J gave up 7 bases and V 4 bases, and 7 bases lay outside the gene matches. CDR1 is SGHVS, CDR2 FQNEAQ, per germline. The CDR3 protein is CASSSEGGQQPQHF. In DNA form, the CDR3 reads TGTGCCAGCAGCTCCGAGGGGGGACAGCAGCCCCAGCATTTT.

The chain recombines TRBV5-1 with TRBJ2-1; 14 bases align to TRBD2. The CDR3 extends over 19 amino acids. V shed 4 bases and J 4 bases; nucleotides not matched to a gene: 13. Germline assignment: CDR1 SGHRS and CDR2 YFSETQ. DNA of the CDR3: TGCGCCAGCAGCCCCGACGGACTAGCGGGAGGCCCTCCTTACAATGAGCAGTTCTTC. Its translation: CASSPDGLAGGPPYNEQFF.

The rearrangement links TRBV19 to TRBJ1-1; 7 nucleotides agree with TRBD1. Germline V gene data show CDR1 as LNHDA and CDR2 as SQIVND (reference sequence). The CDR3 consists of 12 residues. J was trimmed by 8 bases and V by 5 bases; bases with no gene match: 5. CDR3 sequence: CASSLQGKEAFF. CDR3 nucleotide sequence: TGTGCCAGTAGTTTACAGGGGAAAGAAGCTTTCTTT.

This chain links TRBV12-3 or TRBV12-4 with TRBJ1-2; D may be TRBD1 (6 bases). The V and J ends lost 8 bases and 6 bases respectively, with 16 bases between them. This CDR3 is built from 13 residues. CDR3 sequence: CASLDPRGDGYTF. The CDR3 nucleotides read TGTGCCAGCCTCGACCCCAGGGGAGATGGCTACACCTTC.

The chain links TRBV6-5 to TRBJ2-5, with D possibly TRBD2 on 6 matching bases. Germline V gives CDR1 MNHEY, CDR2 SVGAGI. The CDR3 covers 14 residues. V dropped 9 bases and J dropped 5 bases, with 19 bases sitting between them. CDR3 sequence: CASGWGTPTETQYF. The DNA for the CDR3 is TGTGCCAGTGGGTGGGGGACTCCGACGGAGACCCAGTACTTC.